Included here is one T cell receptor (beta chain) sequence, with context. This entry is derived from a study of control samples from healthy donors and cancer patients. V was cut by 7 bases and J by 7 bases, with 16 bases left in between. The V gene's germline CDR1 is LNHDA and CDR2 SQIVND (reference sequence). The CDR3 has 14 amino acids. Repertoires were generated with immunoSEQ multiplex PCR, while TCRdb's copy carries only in-frame clones and drops some. The repertoire holds roughly 150,000 clones, with 75% to 90% as singletons. This sequence originates from a man aged 25-45 years in good health. The chain couples TRBV19 to TRBJ1-4; the D gene is possibly TRBD1 (5 bases). Sequenced sample: blood. CDR3 amino acids: CASMDGGAAEKLFF. For the CDR3, the DNA is TGTGCCAGTATGGATGGAGGGGCAGCTGAAAAACTGTTTTTT.